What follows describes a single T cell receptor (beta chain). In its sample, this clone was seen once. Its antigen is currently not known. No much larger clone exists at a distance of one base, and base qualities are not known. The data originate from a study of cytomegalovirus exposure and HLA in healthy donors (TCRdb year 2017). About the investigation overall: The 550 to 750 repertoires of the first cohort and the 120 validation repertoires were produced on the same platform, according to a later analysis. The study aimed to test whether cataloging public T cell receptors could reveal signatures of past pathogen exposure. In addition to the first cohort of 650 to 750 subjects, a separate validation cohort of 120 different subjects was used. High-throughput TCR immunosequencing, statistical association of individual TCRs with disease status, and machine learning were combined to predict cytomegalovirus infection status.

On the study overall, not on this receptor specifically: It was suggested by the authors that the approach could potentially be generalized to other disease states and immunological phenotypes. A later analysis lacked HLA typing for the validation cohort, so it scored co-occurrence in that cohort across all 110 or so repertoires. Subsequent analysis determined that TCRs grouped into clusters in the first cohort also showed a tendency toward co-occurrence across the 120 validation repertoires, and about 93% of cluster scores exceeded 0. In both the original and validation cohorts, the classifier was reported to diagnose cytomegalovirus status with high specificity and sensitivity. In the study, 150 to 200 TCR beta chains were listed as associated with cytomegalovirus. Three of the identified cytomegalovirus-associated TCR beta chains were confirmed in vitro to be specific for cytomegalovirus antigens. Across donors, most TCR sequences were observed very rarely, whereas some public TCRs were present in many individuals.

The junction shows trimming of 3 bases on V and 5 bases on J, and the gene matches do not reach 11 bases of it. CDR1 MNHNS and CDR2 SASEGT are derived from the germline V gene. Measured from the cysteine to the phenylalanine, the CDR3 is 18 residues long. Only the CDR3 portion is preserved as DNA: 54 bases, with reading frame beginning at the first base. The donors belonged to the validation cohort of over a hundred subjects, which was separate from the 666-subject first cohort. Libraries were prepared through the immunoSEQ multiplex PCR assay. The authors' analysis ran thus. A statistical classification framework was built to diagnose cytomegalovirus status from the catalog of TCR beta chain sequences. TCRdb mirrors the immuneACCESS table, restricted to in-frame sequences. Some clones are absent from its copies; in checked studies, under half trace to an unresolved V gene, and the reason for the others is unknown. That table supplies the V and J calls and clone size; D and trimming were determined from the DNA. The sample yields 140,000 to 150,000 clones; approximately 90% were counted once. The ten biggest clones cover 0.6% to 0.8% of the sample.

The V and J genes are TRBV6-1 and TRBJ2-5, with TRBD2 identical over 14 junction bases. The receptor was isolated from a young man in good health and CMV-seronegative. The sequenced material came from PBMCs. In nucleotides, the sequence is TGTGCCAGCAGTGAGGGCGGGACTAGCGGGGGCTGGGGGGAGACCCAGTACTTC. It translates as CASSEGGTSGGWGETQYF.